Listed below are T cell receptor beta chains from one sample, sequenced in a study of blood T cell repertoires in COVID-19. Some clones are missing from TCRdb's copy, which holds only in-frame ones; the method was immunoSEQ multiplex PCR. The sample yields roughly 29,000 clones, 65% to 90% seen once. Input material: peripheral blood. These TCRs come from an older man with active COVID-19. CDR3s include the opening cysteine and the closing phenylalanine or tryptophan. A D gene is named only where the DNA matches it firmly. A row's size may be missing; if present it is once, few, many or a size class.

clone size: -
V gene: TRBV2
D gene: TRBD2
J gene: TRBJ2-3
CDR3 DNA: TGTGCCAGCAGTGAACAGAGCGGGGGGTACACAGATACGCAGTATTTT
CDR3 protein: CASSEQSGGYTDTQYF

clone size: few
V gene: TRBV15
D gene: -
J gene: TRBJ2-3
CDR3 DNA: TGTGCCACCAGCGGATCGACAGGTCACCAGGGGACGCAGTATTTT
CDR3 protein: CATSGSTGHQGTQYF

clone size: once
V gene: TRBV6-5
D gene: TRBD1
J gene: TRBJ2-3
CDR3 DNA: TGTGCCAGTTTGGACAGGGACTCCCTTCAAGATACGCAGTATTTT
CDR3 protein: CASLDRDSLQDTQYF

clone size: -
V gene: TRBV7-6
D gene: TRBD2
J gene: TRBJ2-7
CDR3 DNA: TGTGCCAGCAGCTTAGTTACTAGCGGGAGCCCCTACGAGCAGTACTTC
CDR3 protein: CASSLVTSGSPYEQYF

clone size: -
V gene: TRBV2
D gene: TRBD1
J gene: TRBJ2-3
CDR3 DNA: TGTGCCAGCCGGAGGACAGGGTCTTCAGATACGCAGTATTTT
CDR3 protein: CASRRTGSSDTQYF

clone size: -
V gene: TRBV2
D gene: -
J gene: TRBJ1-2
CDR3 DNA: TGTGCCAGCAGTGAAGCGCTCCACCGCCTAACTAATGGCTACACCTTC
CDR3 protein: CASSEALHRLTNGYTF

clone size: -
V gene: TRBV19
D gene: -
J gene: TRBJ2-1
CDR3 DNA: TGTGCCAGTAGTATCGGAGAAGAGCAGTTCTTC
CDR3 protein: CASSIGEEQFF

clone size: once
V gene: TRBV11-2
D gene: -
J gene: TRBJ2-1
CDR3 DNA: TGTGCCAGCAGCTTGGGCGAGTATAACCAGAACAATGAGCAGTTCTTC
CDR3 protein: CASSLGEYNQNNEQFF

clone size: -
V gene: TRBV19
D gene: TRBD1
J gene: TRBJ2-1
CDR3 DNA: TGTGCCAGTAGTATACAGGCGGCAGGGGGCCGAAATGAGCAGTTCTTC
CDR3 protein: CASSIQAAGGRNEQFF

clone size: -
V gene: TRBV20-1
D gene: TRBD2
J gene: TRBJ2-7
CDR3 DNA: TGCAGTGCTAGTTGGGGAGGGCCTGGCACCTACGAGCAGTACTTC
CDR3 protein: CSASWGGPGTYEQYF

clone size: -
V gene: TRBV6-5
D gene: TRBD1
J gene: TRBJ2-2
CDR3 DNA: TGTGCCAGCAGCCCGACAGGGGGCGTCGCCGGGGAGCTGTTTTTT
CDR3 protein: CASSPTGGVAGELFF

clone size: -
V gene: TRBV9
D gene: -
J gene: TRBJ2-1
CDR3 DNA: TGTGCCAGCACCCAAGGGGGTTTATACCCCAATGAGCAGTTCTTC
CDR3 protein: CASTQGGLYPNEQFF

clone size: -
V gene: TRBV28
D gene: TRBD2
J gene: TRBJ2-2
CDR3 DNA: TGTGCCAGCAGTCCTCTAGCGGGAGTTAAGGCCGGGGAGCTGTTTTTT
CDR3 protein: CASSPLAGVKAGELFF

clone size: few
V gene: TRBV3-1/TRBV3-2
D gene: -
J gene: TRBJ2-5
CDR3 DNA: TGTGCCAGCAGCCCTTGGGGCCTCCTGGGTGAGACCCAGTACTTC
CDR3 protein: CASSPWGLLGETQYF

clone size: -
V gene: TRBV11-2
D gene: TRBD1
J gene: TRBJ1-4
CDR3 DNA: TGTGCCAGCAGCTTCGGGACAGGGGTGAAAAAACTGTTTTTT
CDR3 protein: CASSFGTGVKKLFF

clone size: -
V gene: TRBV4-2
D gene: TRBD1
J gene: TRBJ1-2
CDR3 DNA: TGTGCCAGCAGCCAAGGAAGGGGGGGACAGGTTGTCTCTGGCTACACCTTC
CDR3 protein: CASSQGRGGQVVSGYTF

clone size: -
V gene: TRBV30
D gene: TRBD1
J gene: TRBJ2-5
CDR3 DNA: TGTGCCTGGAGTACAACAGGGGTAAAGACCCAGTACTTC
CDR3 protein: CAWSTTGVKTQYF

clone size: -
V gene: TRBV7-2
D gene: TRBD1
J gene: TRBJ1-4
CDR3 DNA: TGTGCCAGCAGCTTAGGGGACAGCCTAACTAATGAAAAACTGTTTTTT
CDR3 protein: CASSLGDSLTNEKLFF

clone size: -
V gene: TRBV3-1/TRBV3-2
D gene: TRBD1
J gene: TRBJ1-1
CDR3 DNA: TGTGCCAGCAGCCGACAGGGTAGGGTCACTGAAGCTTTCTTT
CDR3 protein: CASSRQGRVTEAFF

clone size: -
V gene: TRBV2
D gene: -
J gene: TRBJ1-4
CDR3 DNA: TGTGCCAGCAGGACAGGCTCTACTAATGAAAAACTGTTTTTT
CDR3 protein: CASRTGSTNEKLFF

clone size: -
V gene: TRBV7-9
D gene: TRBD1
J gene: TRBJ2-7
CDR3 DNA: TGTGCCAGCAGCCTGGGGGGACAGGGGCCCTACGAGCAGTACTTC
CDR3 protein: CASSLGGQGPYEQYF

clone size: -
V gene: TRBV2
D gene: -
J gene: TRBJ1-2
CDR3 DNA: TGTGCCGCAGTAAACTATAACTATGGCTACACCTTC
CDR3 protein: CAAVNYNYGYTF

clone size: -
V gene: TRBV9
D gene: TRBD1
J gene: TRBJ1-2
CDR3 DNA: TGTGCCAGCAGCGTAGGAGCGGGACAGGGGGCGGGTAATGGCTACACCTTC
CDR3 protein: CASSVGAGQGAGNGYTF

clone size: -
V gene: TRBV15
D gene: TRBD1
J gene: TRBJ1-1
CDR3 DNA: TGTGCCACCAGCAGAGGGGGACAGGGGCCGGGTGAAGCTTTCTTT
CDR3 protein: CATSRGGQGPGEAFF

clone size: -
V gene: TRBV27
D gene: TRBD1
J gene: TRBJ2-5
CDR3 DNA: TGTGCCAGCCGACAGGGCGGGACCCAGTACTTC
CDR3 protein: CASRQGGTQYF

clone size: -
V gene: TRBV5-1
D gene: TRBD2
J gene: TRBJ2-1
CDR3 DNA: TGCGCCAGCAGCGTCCGACTAGCGGGGAAGTACAATGAGCAGTTCTTC
CDR3 protein: CASSVRLAGKYNEQFF

clone size: -
V gene: TRBV2
D gene: TRBD1
J gene: TRBJ1-1
CDR3 DNA: TGTGCCAGCAGCGGACAGGGGTTCGTCACTGAAGCTTTCTTT
CDR3 protein: CASSGQGFVTEAFF

clone size: -
V gene: TRBV6-5
D gene: TRBD2
J gene: TRBJ2-7
CDR3 DNA: TGTGCCAGCAGTTCCGGGGGGGGTGAGCAGTACTTC
CDR3 protein: CASSSGGGEQYF

clone size: -
V gene: TRBV16
D gene: TRBD1
J gene: TRBJ2-7
CDR3 DNA: TGTGCCAGTAATCTCCAGGGACAGGGGGCACGGGAGCAGTACTTC
CDR3 protein: CASNLQGQGAREQYF

clone size: -
V gene: TRBV10-3
D gene: -
J gene: TRBJ2-3
CDR3 DNA: TGTGCCATCGGCCAGGGGACAACCACAGATACGCAGTATTTT
CDR3 protein: CAIGQGTTTDTQYF

clone size: -
V gene: TRBV27
D gene: TRBD1
J gene: TRBJ2-1
CDR3 DNA: TGTGCCAACGCCGGTCCGGGACAGGGGGCGGCGGGAGGGTTGTACAATGAGCAGTTCTTC
CDR3 protein: CANAGPGQGAAGGLYNEQFF

clone size: few
V gene: TRBV6-5
D gene: -
J gene: TRBJ1-3
CDR3 DNA: TGTGCCAGCAGTTACAGTCCGGGTTTTTCCGGAAACACCATATATTTT
CDR3 protein: CASSYSPGFSGNTIYF

clone size: -
V gene: TRBV27
D gene: -
J gene: TRBJ1-1
CDR3 DNA: TGTGCCAGCAGTCTCCTTGGGGGCAACACTGAAGCTTTCTTT
CDR3 protein: CASSLLGGNTEAFF

clone size: -
V gene: TRBV6-5
D gene: TRBD2
J gene: TRBJ2-3
CDR3 DNA: TGTGCCAGCAGGAATAGCGGGGCTAGCACAGATACGCAGTATTTT
CDR3 protein: CASRNSGASTDTQYF

clone size: -
V gene: TRBV27
D gene: -
J gene: TRBJ2-7
CDR3 DNA: TGTGCCAGCAGTTTATCCCCTAGCTCCTACGAGCAGTACTTC
CDR3 protein: CASSLSPSSYEQYF

clone size: -
V gene: TRBV5-1
D gene: TRBD1
J gene: TRBJ2-7
CDR3 DNA: TGCGCCAGCAGCTTAAAACAGGGGCAAATAGGCTACGAGCAGTACTTC
CDR3 protein: CASSLKQGQIGYEQYF

clone size: -
V gene: TRBV19
D gene: -
J gene: TRBJ2-1
CDR3 DNA: TGTGCCAGTAGTGGTGGACAGAGCTACAATGAGCAGTTCTTC
CDR3 protein: CASSGGQSYNEQFF

clone size: few
V gene: TRBV2
D gene: -
J gene: TRBJ1-5
CDR3 DNA: TGTGCCAGCAGCCGACAGGACTATCAGCCCCAGCATTTT
CDR3 protein: CASSRQDYQPQHF

clone size: once
V gene: TRBV19
D gene: TRBD2
J gene: TRBJ2-1
CDR3 DNA: TGTGCCAGTAGTGTCCGTGTAGCGGGGAATGAGCAGTTCTTC
CDR3 protein: CASSVRVAGNEQFF

clone size: -
V gene: TRBV7-9
D gene: -
J gene: TRBJ2-6
CDR3 DNA: TGTGCCAGCAGCTTAGGACAGCCTGGGGCCAACGTCCTGACTTTC
CDR3 protein: CASSLGQPGANVLTF

clone size: -
V gene: TRBV28
D gene: -
J gene: TRBJ1-3
CDR3 DNA: TGTGCCAGCCGGACTGCTGGAAACACCATATATTTT
CDR3 protein: CASRTAGNTIYF

clone size: -
V gene: TRBV20-1
D gene: TRBD2
J gene: TRBJ2-3
CDR3 DNA: TGCAGTGCTAGTGGCGGGGGGGTTACAGATACGCAGTATTTT
CDR3 protein: CSASGGGVTDTQYF

clone size: -
V gene: TRBV30
D gene: -
J gene: TRBJ2-7
CDR3 DNA: TGTGCCTGGAGTGCCGAGGAGGGCTACGAGCAGTACTTC
CDR3 protein: CAWSAEEGYEQYF

clone size: -
V gene: TRBV18
D gene: -
J gene: TRBJ1-1
CDR3 DNA: TGTGCCAGCTCACCCAGACAGGAGACGAACACTGAAGCTTTCTTT
CDR3 protein: CASSPRQETNTEAFF

clone size: -
V gene: TRBV9
D gene: -
J gene: TRBJ1-3
CDR3 DNA: TGTGCCAGCAGCGTACACAGGGACTCTGGAAACACCATATATTTT
CDR3 protein: CASSVHRDSGNTIYF

clone size: many
V gene: TRBV3-1/TRBV3-2
D gene: TRBD2
J gene: TRBJ2-7
CDR3 DNA: TGTGCCAGCAGCCAAGAGGGACTAGCAGGACTTACCTACGAGCAGTACTTC
CDR3 protein: CASSQEGLAGLTYEQYF

clone size: few
V gene: TRBV27
D gene: TRBD2
J gene: TRBJ2-1
CDR3 DNA: TGTGCCTCTAGACTAGCCGGGTTTATGAATGAGCAGTTCTTC
CDR3 protein: CASRLAGFMNEQFF

clone size: -
V gene: TRBV28
D gene: TRBD2
J gene: TRBJ2-1
CDR3 DNA: TGTGCCAGCAGTCTCCGGACTAGCGGGAGGAGGAATGAGCAGTTCTTC
CDR3 protein: CASSLRTSGRRNEQFF

clone size: -
V gene: TRBV5-1
D gene: -
J gene: TRBJ1-2
CDR3 DNA: TGCGCCAGCAGCTTGAGTCCGCTAACTAACTATGGCTACACCTTC
CDR3 protein: CASSLSPLTNYGYTF

clone size: -
V gene: TRBV27
D gene: TRBD2
J gene: TRBJ2-7
CDR3 DNA: TGTGCCAGCAGTGTACGCGGGGGGCCTTACGAGCAGTACTTC
CDR3 protein: CASSVRGGPYEQYF

clone size: -
V gene: TRBV7-8
D gene: -
J gene: TRBJ1-2
CDR3 DNA: TGTGCCAGCAGCTTAGCAGGGAGTAACTATGGCTACACCTTC
CDR3 protein: CASSLAGSNYGYTF

clone size: once
V gene: TRBV11-2
D gene: -
J gene: TRBJ1-2
CDR3 DNA: TGTGCCAGCAGCACCCAGCGGCAGGTTAACTATGGCTACACCTTC
CDR3 protein: CASSTQRQVNYGYTF

clone size: few
V gene: TRBV7-9
D gene: TRBD2
J gene: TRBJ2-3
CDR3 DNA: TGTGCCAGCAGCACCGGGACTAGCGCCCATACGCAGTATTTT
CDR3 protein: CASSTGTSAHTQYF

clone size: -
V gene: TRBV9
D gene: TRBD2
J gene: TRBJ2-3
CDR3 DNA: TGTGCCAGCAGCGTCGGGGGGTTGGATACGCAGTATTTT
CDR3 protein: CASSVGGLDTQYF